This T cell receptor (beta chain) was documented in a study of response to subunit inactivated influenza vaccine. Study outcomes and limitations: After each seasonal influenza vaccination, few new T cells are recruited, the authors suggested.

This clonotype was found a few times. Its specificity is not known. The CDR3 extends over 16 amino acids. Germline V gene lookup returns CDR1 SGHVS and CDR2 FQNEAQ. V was trimmed by 5 bases and J by 9 bases, leaving 22 bases between them. TCRdb ran MiXCR on the RT-PCR reads and lists one entry per CDR3 protein. Of 650,000 to 800,000 distinct CDR3 sequences listed, approximately 18% are singletons. This sequence joins TRBV7-8 and TRBJ1-4; D remains unclear. The source was PBMCs from blood, collected 5 days after vaccination. The source of this sequence is a man aged 50 or older who received an inactivated influenza vaccine. The CDR3 is CASSTGRSNIEKKLFF. The CDR3 nucleotides read TGTGCCAGCAGCACTGGACGGAGCAATATTGAGAAAAAACTGTTTTTT. The variable domain in full, with the rest retrieved from reference TRBV7-8 and TRBJ1-4, is GAGVSQSPRYKVAKRGQDVALRCDPISGHVSLFWYQQALGQGPEFLTYFQNEAQLDKSGLPSDRFFAERPEGSVSTLKIQRTQQEDSAVYLCASSTGRSNIEKKLFFGSGTQLSVL.